These 10 T cell receptor beta chains originate from one sample sequenced in a study of regulatory T cells in long-lasting Graves disease. Stated time point: newly diagnosed GD, antithyroid drugs for less than 3 months. Generation of the TCR library employed RNA extracted from PBMCs. Construction of TCR beta libraries relied on iRepertoire HTBI primers and on Arm-PCR targeting CDR3 regions. TCRdb recomputed calls from the multiplex PCR reads with MiXCR, one row per CDR3 protein. Among hundreds of thousands of distinct CDR3 sequences, 16% were seen once, and the ten largest hold 15% to 20%. These data were also reused for a study on T cells in Graves' hyperthyroidism and ophthalmopathy.

The material sequenced was peripheral blood mononuclear cells (PBMCs), taken at new diagnosis, from a patient treated with antithyroid drugs. Source of these receptors: a woman aged 30 to 39 with Graves disease.

This clonotype was counted many times. This chain uses TRBV11-2 with TRBJ2-7; D unresolved. Germline CDR1 is SGHAT and CDR2 is FQNNGV. Trimming removed 1 base at V and 7 bases at J, with 11 bases between. The CDR3 covers 13 residues. CDR3 nucleotide sequence: TGTGCCAGCAGCTTAGGTACGGCTTGGGAGCAGTACTTC. Protein product: CASSLGTAWEQYF. Full variable domain (missing parts from reference TRBV11-2 and TRBJ2-7): EAGVAQSPRYKIIEKRQSVAFWCNPISGHATLYWYQQILGQGPKLLIQFQNNGVVDDSQLPKDRFSAERLKGVDSTLKIQPAKLEDSAVYLCASSLGTAWEQYFGPGTRLTVT.

The rearrangement joins TRBV27 to TRBJ2-2; D call uncertain. The CDR3 totals 15 residues. The germline gives CDR1 MNHEY, CDR2 SMNVEV (reference sequence). V was pared by 2 bases and J by 0 bases, with 7 bases between. CDR3 DNA: TGTGCCAGCAGTTTAGAAAAAGCGAACACCGGGGAGCTGTTTTTT. It translates to CASSLEKANTGELFF.

This clonotype has ten or more counts. V gene TRBV6-1 combines with J gene TRBJ2-5, with 9 nucleotides matching TRBD2. The junction had 15 bases not matched to a gene; V was cut back by 7 bases and J by 3 bases. The CDR3 contains 17 residues. Germline CDR1 reads MNHNS; CDR2 reads SASEGT. For the CDR3, the DNA is TGTGCCAGCACTCCGAGAAAAGCGGGAGGCCGCAAAGAGACCCAGTACTTC. It is translated as CASTPRKAGGRKETQYF.

DNA of the CDR3: TGTGCCAGCAGCAAGGACAGGGAGTATGAGCAGTTCTTC. Translating gives CASSKDREYEQFF. The chain employs TRBV5-5 and TRBJ2-1; 8 bases line up with TRBD1. The ends lost 4 bases at V and 8 bases at J; junction bases unmatched: 5. The CDR3 is 13 amino acids. The V gene's germline CDR1 is SGHKS and CDR2 YYEKEE (reference sequence).

Ten or more counts support this clonotype. The V and J genes are TRBV6-2 or TRBV6-3 and TRBJ2-7, with TRBD2 matching 10 bases. V gave up 6 bases and J gave up 2 bases; unmatched junction bases: 7. The CDR3 is made up of 15 amino acids. CDR1 is MNHEY and CDR2 is SVGEGT in the germline V gene. The CDR3 DNA sequence: TGTGCCAGCAGACCTAGCGGGAGCGGGGCCTACGAGCAGTACTTC. Translated: CASRPSGSGAYEQYF.

Notes on this clonotype: It is unclear where the CDR3 begins or ends on the DNA, so no DNA is shown, and the CDR3 is as TCRdb lists it. This chain connects TRBV27 to TRBJ1-4; the table names TRBD1, a call not compared with the DNA. Counting both end residues, the CDR3 totals 14 amino acids. The germline V gene encodes CDR1 MNHEY and CDR2 SMNVEV (reference sequence). This chain's CDR3 is CASSSSQGGEKLFF.

CDR3 sequence: CASSIGSAYNEQFF. The CDR3 DNA follows: TGTGCCAGTAGTATTGGTAGCGCCTACAATGAGCAGTTCTTC. The V call is TRBV19, the J call TRBJ2-1; maybe TRBD2 (5 bases). The ends were cut back, 3 bases at V and 2 bases at J, with 8 bases in the middle. Germline V gene lookup returns CDR1 LNHDA and CDR2 SQIVND (reference sequence). This CDR3 has 14 amino acids.

The J gene is TRBJ2-3, the V gene TRBV11-2; TRBD1 is a possible D gene (5 bases). The CDR3 covers 17 residues. V lost 1 base and J 0 bases, leaving 14 bases between the germline ends. Germline CDR1 reads SGHAT; CDR2 reads FQNNGV. CDR3 DNA sequence: TGTGCCAGCAGCTTAGTAACGGACAACGGTAGCACAGATACGCAGTATTTT. As protein: CASSLVTDNGSTDTQYF.

The chain recombines TRBV12-3 or TRBV12-4 with TRBJ2-2, with 7 bases that match TRBD2. The CDR3 totals 21 residues. Trimming took 5 bases from V and 6 from J; bases not matched to a gene: 27. The CDR3 loop reads CASSLPPITREGFLRAGELFF. CDR3 nucleotides: TGTGCCAGCAGTCTACCACCCATCACCAGGGAGGGGTTCCTTAGGGCCGGGGAGCTGTTTTTT.

This clonotype was recorded many times. CDR3 nucleotides: TGTGCCTGGAGTGGGACTAGCGGTATTGGTGAGCAGTTCTTC. Its protein product is CAWSGTSGIGEQFF. This chain connects TRBV30 to TRBJ2-1; 10 bases align to TRBD2. This CDR3 has 14 residues. V lost 1 base to trimming and J lost 9 bases; unmatched junction nucleotides: 6. Germline CDR1 is GTSNPN and CDR2 is SVGIG (reference sequence).